The 19 T cell receptor beta chains given below trace back to one sample, sequenced in a study of blood T cells in healthy people across ages. With a J-beta primer mix and a sample-barcoded 5' primer, a second PCR ran about 7 to 12 cycles. One entry per CDR3 protein, called by TCRdb with MiXCR from the 5' RACE reads. The data show approximately 490,000 distinct CDR3 sequences, around 24% seen once. These same data were also listed under a study on T cells of mothers and their children.

Sequenced: blood. These receptors were collected from a boy under 18 in good health.

V usage is TRBV7-2 and J usage is TRBJ2-4; 7 bases agree with TRBD1. The V gene end was trimmed by 8 bases and the J gene end by 9 bases; junction bases not matched to a gene: 13. This CDR3 is built from 14 residues. Germline V gene lookup returns CDR1 SGHTA and CDR2 FQGNSA. CDR3 sequence reads: CASGPETGYIIQYF. Written as DNA, the CDR3 is TGTGCCAGCGGCCCAGAGACAGGGTATATCATTCAGTACTTC.

The V call is TRBV7-9, the J call TRBJ2-7; TRBD1 aligns across 8 bases. Germline V lookup: CDR1 SEHNR, CDR2 FQNEAQ (reference sequence). The CDR3 is 13 residues long. V trimming: 6 bases; J trimming: 7 bases; junction bases outside the gene matches: 8. The CDR3 bases are TGTGCCAGCAGTTATAGAACAGGGGGTGAGCAGTACTTC. Amino acids: CASSYRTGGEQYF.

V is TRBV6-5 and J is TRBJ2-3; 14 bases fit TRBD2. V gave up 10 bases and J gave up 0 bases; unmatched junction bases: 6. CDR1 is MNHEY, CDR2 SVGAGI, per germline. The length of the CDR3 is 16 residues. In DNA form, the CDR3 reads TGTGCCACCTGGACTAGCGGGGGGACTAGCACAGATACGCAGTATTTT. Protein product: CATWTSGGTSTDTQYF.

This clonotype was detected a few times. V and J are TRBV7-2 and TRBJ2-4, with 8 bases identical to TRBD2. The CDR3 has 15 amino acids. V shed 3 bases, J shed 8 bases, and the junction held 9 bases outside the gene matches. Germline assignment: CDR1 SGHTA and CDR2 FQGNSA. The CDR3 is CASSFEAGVRDIQYF. The CDR3 nucleotides are TGTGCCAGCAGCTTCGAAGCGGGAGTTAGGGACATTCAGTACTTC.

Only a few counts were recorded for this clonotype. The chain employs TRBV25-1 and TRBJ2-5; a weak D match, TRBD2 (6 bases). The CDR3 loop spans 15 amino acids. Trimming cost V 5 bases and J 5 bases, with 18 bases left between them. Germline assignment: CDR1 MGHDK and CDR2 SYGVNS. CDR3 sequence: CASSNAQRVGETQYF. Written as DNA, the CDR3 is TGTGCCAGCAGTAATGCCCAGCGGGTAGGGGAGACCCAGTACTTC.

The chain recombines TRBV9 with TRBJ2-5; no clear D gene. The J call may be incorrect, as the DNA end agrees better with TRBJ2-1. Germline V gene data show CDR1 as SGDLS and CDR2 as YYNGEE. There are 16 residues in the CDR3. The CDR3 sequence: CASSVGLELGNNEQFF. The DNA for the CDR3 is TGTGCCAGCAGCGTAGGGTTAGAACTCGGAAACAATGAGCAGTTCTTC.

The J gene is TRBJ1-1, the V gene TRBV29-1; D is perhaps TRBD1 (6 bases). Germline values: CDR1 SQVTM, CDR2 ANQGSEA. CDR3 length: 14 amino acids. V dropped 4 bases and J dropped 6 bases, with 18 bases sitting between them. DNA for the CDR3: TGCAGCGTTGTTCCACGGGGGCGCGGGGCTGAAGCTTTCTTT. It translates to CSVVPRGRGAEAFF.

The chain has TRBV20-1 and TRBJ2-7; D is possibly TRBD2 (6 bases). Germline CDR1 DFQATT, CDR2 SNEGSKA (reference sequence). The CDR3 extends over 16 amino acids. With 0 bases removed from V and 0 bases from J, the gap between germline ends came to 15 bases. CDR3 region: CSARDWGVGSSYEQYF. CDR3 nucleotides: TGCAGTGCTAGAGATTGGGGGGTCGGTAGCTCCTACGAGCAGTACTTC.

This chain uses TRBV7-2 with TRBJ2-5, with D perhaps TRBD1 (5 bases). The CDR3 length is 13 residues. Trimming left V 5 bases short and J 11 bases short, with 18 bases between. Germline CDR1 reads SGHTA; CDR2 reads FQGNSA. CDR3 in DNA: TGTGCCAGCAGCCAAGAAGGGGTTGGTTGGCAGTACTTC. As protein: CASSQEGVGWQYF.

In the case of this clonotype: A much bigger clone sits one base away, suggesting this may be a read error. CDR3 sequence (DNA): TGTGCCAGCAATAGCGGGAGGACTGAGACCCAGTACTTC. Translating it yields CASNSGRTETQYF. The chain links TRBV28 to TRBJ2-5; 10 nucleotides align to TRBD2. V shed 7 bases, J shed 5 bases, and the junction held 4 bases outside the gene matches. Germline V CDR1 and CDR2: MDHEN, SYDVKM. CDR3 length: 13 residues.

J is TRBJ2-7 and V is TRBV7-2; 9 bases align to TRBD1. Germline V lookup: CDR1 SGHTA, CDR2 FQGNSA. The V gene end was trimmed by 2 bases and the J gene end by 3 bases; junction bases not matched to a gene: 5. The length of the CDR3 is 15 residues. The CDR3 DNA follows: TGTGCCAGCAGCTTATCCGGACAGGGGATCTACGAGCAGTACTTC. Translated, it gives CASSLSGQGIYEQYF.

This clonotype showed up many times. V gene TRBV5-1 combines with J gene TRBJ2-5; D call uncertain. Germline-derived CDR1 and CDR2 are SGHRS and YFSETQ. The CDR3 length is 13 residues. The V end was cut by 6 bases, the J end by 2 bases, with 11 bases between. This CDR3 reads CASTTGVQETQYF. The CDR3 DNA reads TGCGCCAGCACAACGGGCGTGCAAGAGACCCAGTACTTC. Full variable domain (missing parts from reference TRBV5-1 and TRBJ2-5): KAGVTQTPRYLIKTRGQQVTLSCSPISGHRSVSWYQQTPGQGLQFLFEYFSETQRNKGNFPGRFSGRQFSNSRSEMNVSTLELGDSALYLCASTTGVQETQYFGPGTRLLVL.

V gene TRBV7-9 combines with J gene TRBJ1-2; 9 nucleotides line up with TRBD1. CDR3 length: 15 residues. Trimming took 3 bases from V and 2 from J; bases not matched to a gene: 4. Germline lookup yields CDR1 SEHNR and CDR2 FQNEAQ (reference sequence). CDR3 DNA: TGTGCCAGCAGCTTTACAGGGGGCCCCAACTATGGCTACACCTTC. Its translation is CASSFTGGPNYGYTF.

The chain employs TRBV28 and TRBJ1-5; D gene ambiguous. CDR1 is MDHEN and CDR2 is SYDVKM in the germline V gene. Deletions cut 7 bases from V and 8 bases from J, with 18 bases between. The length of the CDR3 is 14 residues. CDR3 sequence reads: CASITPRAGEPQHF. The CDR3 DNA follows: TGTGCCAGCATTACCCCCCGGGCAGGAGAGCCCCAGCATTTT.

This clonotype was observed at least ten times. This chain links TRBV20-1 with TRBJ2-7; a weak D match, TRBD1 (5 bases). The CDR3 has 12 residues. V was clipped by 1 base and J by 3 bases, with 7 bases between them. Germline lookup yields CDR1 DFQATT and CDR2 SNEGSKA (reference sequence). CDR3 coding DNA: TGCAGTGCTAGAGTCAGGGACTACGAGCAGTACTTC. Translating it yields CSARVRDYEQYF.

Concerning this clonotype itself: The conserved phenylalanine or tryptophan normally closing the CDR3 is absent here, so this likely arose from a read error. The chain uses TRBV29-1 and TRBJ1-5; no firm D call. The CDR3 has 14 residues. V was cut by 4 bases and J by 0 bases, with 10 bases left in between. The V gene's germline CDR1 is SQVTM and CDR2 ANQGSEA. The CDR3 sequence: CSVGQIHSNQPQHS. CDR3 nucleotide sequence: TGCAGCGTTGGGCAGATCCATAGCAATCAGCCCCAGCATTCT.

This clonotype was counted between two and nine times. V usage is TRBV5-1 and J usage is TRBJ2-1; D possibly corresponds to TRBD2 (6 bases). The ends were cut back, 0 bases at V and 2 bases at J, with 9 bases in the middle. Germline V lookup: CDR1 SGHRS, CDR2 YFSETQ. The CDR3 length is 15 residues. CDR3: CASSLVGGTYNEQFF. CDR3 DNA sequence: TGCGCCAGCAGCTTGGTCGGGGGTACCTACAATGAGCAGTTCTTC.

The chain recombines TRBV20-1 with TRBJ2-3; 11 bases are shared with TRBD2. Unmatched junction bases numbered 7, after V lost 5 bases and J lost 3 bases. In germline, CDR1 is DFQATT, CDR2 SNEGSKA (reference sequence). This CDR3 is built from 15 residues. CDR3 sequence (DNA): TGCAGTGCTGCCCTAGCGGGAGGAATAACAGATACGCAGTATTTT. This sequence encodes CSAALAGGITDTQYF.

There are a few counts of this clonotype. The rearrangement links TRBV2 to TRBJ2-2; TRBD1 aligns across 11 bases. The germline CDR1 and CDR2 sequences are SNHLY and FYNNEI. The CDR3 totals 17 residues. After removal of 5 bases from V and 2 bases from J, the junction contained 7 bases not matched to a gene. CDR3 nucleotide sequence: TGTGCCAGCAGTACCAGGGACAGGGGGGGAAACACCGGGGAGCTGTTTTTT. Translating gives CASSTRDRGGNTGELFF.